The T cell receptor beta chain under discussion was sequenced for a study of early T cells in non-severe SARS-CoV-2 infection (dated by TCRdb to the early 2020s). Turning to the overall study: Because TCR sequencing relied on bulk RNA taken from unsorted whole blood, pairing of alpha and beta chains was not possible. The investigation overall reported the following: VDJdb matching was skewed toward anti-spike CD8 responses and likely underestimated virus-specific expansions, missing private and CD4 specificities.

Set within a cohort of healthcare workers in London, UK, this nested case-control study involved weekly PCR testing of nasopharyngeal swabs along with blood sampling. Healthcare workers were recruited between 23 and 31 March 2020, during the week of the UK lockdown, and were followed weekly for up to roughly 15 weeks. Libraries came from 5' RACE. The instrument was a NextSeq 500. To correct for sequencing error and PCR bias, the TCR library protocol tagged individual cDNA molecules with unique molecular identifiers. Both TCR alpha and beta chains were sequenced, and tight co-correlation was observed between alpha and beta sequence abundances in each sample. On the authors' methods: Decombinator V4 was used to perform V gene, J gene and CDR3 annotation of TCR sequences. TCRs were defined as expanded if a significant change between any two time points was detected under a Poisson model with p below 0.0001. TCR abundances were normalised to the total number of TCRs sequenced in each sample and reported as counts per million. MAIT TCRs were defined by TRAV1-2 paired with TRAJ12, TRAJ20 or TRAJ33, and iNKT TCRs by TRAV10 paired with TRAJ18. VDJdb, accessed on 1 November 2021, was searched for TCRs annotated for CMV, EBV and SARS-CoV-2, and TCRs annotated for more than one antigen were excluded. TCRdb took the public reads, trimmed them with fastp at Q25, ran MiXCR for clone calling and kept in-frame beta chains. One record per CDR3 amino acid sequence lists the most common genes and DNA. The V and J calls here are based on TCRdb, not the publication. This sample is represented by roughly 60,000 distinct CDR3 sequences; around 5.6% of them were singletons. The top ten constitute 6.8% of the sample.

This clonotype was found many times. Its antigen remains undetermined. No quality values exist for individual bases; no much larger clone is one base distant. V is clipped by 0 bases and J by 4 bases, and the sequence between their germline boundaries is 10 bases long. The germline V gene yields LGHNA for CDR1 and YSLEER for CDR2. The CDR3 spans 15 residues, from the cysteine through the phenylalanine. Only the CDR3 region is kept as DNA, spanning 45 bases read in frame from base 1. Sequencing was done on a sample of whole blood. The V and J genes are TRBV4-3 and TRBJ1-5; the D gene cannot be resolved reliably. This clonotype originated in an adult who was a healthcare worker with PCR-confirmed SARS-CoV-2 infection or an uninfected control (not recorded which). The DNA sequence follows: TGCGCCAGCAGCCAAGATCTCGCCCAGAATCAGCCCCAGCATTTT. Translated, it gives CASSQDLAQNQPQHF.